This T cell receptor beta chain was retrieved from a study of cytomegalovirus exposure and HLA in healthy donors. As to this clone: What it recognizes is unknown.

The PCR had 60 Vbeta and 13 Jbeta primers. The protocol was immunoSEQ multiplex PCR, while the TCRdb copy is restricted to in-frame clones and leaves out a portion. This sample has approximately 89,000 clones; under 80% occur once, and the top ten carry around 1.5%. CDR1 MNHEY and CDR2 SMNVEV come from the germline V gene (reference sequence). The ends lost 2 bases at V and 7 bases at J; junction bases unmatched: 9. The CDR3 contains 17 residues. Study-level results: Most subjects had HLA-A and HLA-B alleles reportedly predicted accurately by TCR beta sequences.

V and J are TRBV27 and TRBJ1-6, with 9 bases fitting TRBD1. Sequenced sample: PBMCs. The receptor's source is a male donor in good health and CMV-seronegative. The CDR3 region is CASSLVAPGQGNSPLHF. CDR3 DNA sequence: TGTGCCAGCAGTTTAGTAGCCCCCGGACAGGGGAATTCACCCCTCCACTTT.